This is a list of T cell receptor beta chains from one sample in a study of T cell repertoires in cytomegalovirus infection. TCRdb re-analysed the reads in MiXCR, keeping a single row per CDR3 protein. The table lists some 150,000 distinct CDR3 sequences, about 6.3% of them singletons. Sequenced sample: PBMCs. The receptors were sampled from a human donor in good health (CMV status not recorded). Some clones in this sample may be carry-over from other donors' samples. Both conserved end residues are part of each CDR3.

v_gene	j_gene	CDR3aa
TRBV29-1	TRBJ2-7	CSGAGPSYEQYF
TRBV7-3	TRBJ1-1	CASSLTFLGTGAEAFF
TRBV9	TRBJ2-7	CASSADPRPAGGEYEQYF
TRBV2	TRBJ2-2	CASTGQGATGELFF
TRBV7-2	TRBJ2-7	CASTPSTGLGNYEQYF
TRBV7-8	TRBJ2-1	CASRTGGGNEQFF
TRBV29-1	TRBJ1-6	CSVRDRVESPLHF
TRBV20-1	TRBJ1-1	CSALAGGGSEAFF
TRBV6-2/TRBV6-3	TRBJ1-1	CASSYPENTEAFF
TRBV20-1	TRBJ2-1	CSADPGLADYNEQFF
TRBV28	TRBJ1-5	CASSLRGIAQPQHF
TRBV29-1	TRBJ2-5	CSAGQGSQETQYF
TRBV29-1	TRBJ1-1	CSIKPGQNTEAFF
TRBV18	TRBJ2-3	CASSPGSGTGSTDTQYF
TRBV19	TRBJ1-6	CASSLGRPGSYNSPLHF
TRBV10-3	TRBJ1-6	CAIREQIGTDTNSPLHF
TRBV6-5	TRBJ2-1	CASSYSLGVNEQFF
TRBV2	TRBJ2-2	CASASGTPYTGELFF
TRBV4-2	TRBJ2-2	CASSLGSVRTGELFF